A selection of T cell receptor beta chains follows, all from one sample in a study of blood T cell repertoires in COVID-19. Using immunoSEQ multiplex PCR, the repertoire was profiled, and TCRdb retains in-frame clones only, with some absent. The table records about 310,000 clones, roughly 87% of them present only once. Source material: PBMCs or T cells enriched from blood (not recorded which). These receptors all stem from a woman under 30 who had recovered from COVID-19. CDR3s include the opening cysteine and the closing phenylalanine or tryptophan. The D gene is left open where the match is weak. Expanded clones are given a class, and other clones once, few, many or no size at all.

TRBV7-9	15	-	TRBJ2-5	-	TGTGCCAGCAGCTTAGGGGGCAGGAGACAAGAGACCCAGTACTTC	CASSLGGRRQETQYF
TRBV6-1	16	-	TRBJ2-3	-	TGTGCCAGCAGTGAAATTTATGGAGGGATTACAGATACGCAGTATTTT	CASSEIYGGITDTQYF
TRBV10-3	18	-	TRBJ2-2	once	TGTGCCATCAGTGGCGGGACAGAGACCACCATCGACACCGGGGAGCTGTTTTTT	CAISGGTETTIDTGELFF
TRBV5-6	15	TRBD2	TRBJ2-3	-	TGTGCCAGCAGCTTGGATCGTGGGGGGGCAGATACGCAGTATTTT	CASSLDRGGADTQYF
TRBV5-4	13	TRBD1	TRBJ2-5	-	TGTGCCAGCAGCTTCACAGGGGTAGAGACCCAGTACTTC	CASSFTGVETQYF
TRBV25-1	11	-	TRBJ1-1	-	TGTGCCAGCAGGGGAGGCACTGAAGCTTTCTTT	CASRGGTEAFF
TRBV4-2	19	-	TRBJ2-6	-	TGTGCCAGCAGCCACGGGTCCCGGGACTTACTCTCTGGGGCCAACGTCCTGACTTTC	CASSHGSRDLLSGANVLTF
TRBV2	17	-	TRBJ1-2	-	TGTGCCAGCAGTGAAGAGCGTAGTCTGGGCAGGGTTCAGGGCTACACCTTC	CASSEERSLGRVQGYTF
TRBV6-2/TRBV6-3	14	TRBD2	TRBJ2-5	-	TGTGCCAGCAGTTACTCAGGTAGCGGGGAGACCCAGTACTTC	CASSYSGSGETQYF
TRBV30	15	-	TRBJ1-1	-	TGTGCCTGGAGTGTACTGGGCAGGCCGAACACTGAAGCTTTCTTT	CAWSVLGRPNTEAFF
TRBV9	13	-	TRBJ2-3	-	TGTGCCAGCAGCGTAGTGATAGCAGATACGCAGTATTTT	CASSVVIADTQYF
TRBV12-3/TRBV12-4	12	-	TRBJ1-1	-	TGTGCCAGCAGCCCAGGGTATCGAGAAGCTTTCTTT	CASSPGYREAFF
TRBV5-1	18	TRBD1	TRBJ1-2	once	TGCGCCAGCAGCTTCTCTAACTACCGGGACAGGGATGTCGATGGCTACACCTTC	CASSFSNYRDRDVDGYTF
TRBV6-2/TRBV6-3	14	-	TRBJ1-5	-	TGTGCCAGCAGTTCATTACAGGTCGCGAGGCCCCAGCATTTT	CASSSLQVARPQHF
TRBV5-4	15	-	TRBJ1-4	-	TGTGCCAGCAGCCTATACGGGGGGCTTGGTGAAAAACTGTTTTTT	CASSLYGGLGEKLFF
TRBV4-2	15	TRBD1	TRBJ1-3	-	TGTGCCAGCAGCCTCAGACAGGGCTCTGGAAACACCATATATTTT	CASSLRQGSGNTIYF
TRBV7-3	14	-	TRBJ2-1	-	TGTGCCAGCAGCCCAGAGGGCGCTGGCGATGAGCAGTTCTTC	CASSPEGAGDEQFF
TRBV18	16	TRBD1	TRBJ1-2	-	TGTGCCAGCTCACTCTACGGACAGGCGAATAACTATGGCTACACCTTC	CASSLYGQANNYGYTF
TRBV7-8	17	-	TRBJ2-1	once	TGTGCCAGCAGCTTAGGTTGGTTGCGGGAATCCTACAATGAGCAGTTCTTC	CASSLGWLRESYNEQFF
TRBV6-5	15	-	TRBJ2-1	-	TGTGCCAGCTTAGCGTGGTCGAGCTCCTACAATGAGCAGTTCTTC	CASLAWSSSYNEQFF
TRBV28	14	-	TRBJ2-1	-	TGTGCCAGCAGATACGGGGATACGTACAATGAGCAGTTCTTC	CASRYGDTYNEQFF
TRBV14	15	-	TRBJ2-1	once	TGTGCCAGCAGCCAATTTAGGCCTAGCCACAATGAGCAGTTCTTC	CASSQFRPSHNEQFF
TRBV19	16	-	TRBJ1-2	-	TGTGCCAGTAGTATAGTGGGAGGGAAGGGTCCGGAAGGCTACACCTTC	CASSIVGGKGPEGYTF
TRBV21-1	20	-	TRBJ2-5	-	TGTGCCAGCAGCCGGGGGCCTTTCAGGGGGTCATCTCCATTTCGCGAGACCCAGTACTTC	CASSRGPFRGSSPFRETQYF
TRBV20-1	12	-	TRBJ1-5	-	TGCAGTGCTAGTCGGTTCAATCAGCCCCAGCATTTT	CSASRFNQPQHF
TRBV18	15	-	TRBJ1-1	-	TGTGCCAGCTCACGAGACACCCTACCGAACACTGAAGCTTTCTTT	CASSRDTLPNTEAFF
TRBV30	13	-	TRBJ1-1	-	TGTGCCAGAGGACAGTCCGTGAACACTGAAGCTTTCTTT	CARGQSVNTEAFF